The present T cell receptor beta chain was sequenced within a study of blood T cell repertoires in COVID-19. For the study at large: The study drew acute and convalescent COVID-19 samples from the United States, Italy and Spain. The cDNA or gDNA used as material had been derived from T cells, B-cell-depleted T cells, or PBMCs.

V gave up 6 bases and J gave up 1 base, with 7 bases separating them. Germline V gene lookup returns CDR1 MNHEY and CDR2 SMNVEV (reference sequence). The CDR3 spans 13 residues. The table lists this clone with a few counts. As originally analysed: Reference gene primer amplification gave nucleated cell count estimates. TCRdb's table, derived via immunoSEQ multiplex PCR, lists solely in-frame clones and lacks some. That table supplies the V and J calls and clone size; D and trimming were determined from the DNA. The sample shows around 200,000 clones, over 70% of them seen only once. Material for sequencing was peripheral blood. This sequence originates from a woman between 65 and 79 years old with acute or convalescent COVID-19. The chain couples TRBV27 to TRBJ2-1; tentative D call: TRBD2 (6 bases). The CDR3 loop is CASSGSSYNEQFF. Here the CDR3 DNA reads TGTGCCAGCAGCGGGAGTTCCTACAATGAGCAGTTCTTC.